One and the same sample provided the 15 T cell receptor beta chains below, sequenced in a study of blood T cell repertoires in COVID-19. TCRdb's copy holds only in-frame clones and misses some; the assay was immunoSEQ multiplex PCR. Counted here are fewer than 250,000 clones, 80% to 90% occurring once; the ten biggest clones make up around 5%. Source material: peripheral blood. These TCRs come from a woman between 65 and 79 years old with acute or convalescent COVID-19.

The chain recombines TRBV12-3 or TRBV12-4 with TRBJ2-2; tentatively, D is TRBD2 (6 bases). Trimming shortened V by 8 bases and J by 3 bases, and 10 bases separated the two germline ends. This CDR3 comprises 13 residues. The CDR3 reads CASGGEDTGELFF. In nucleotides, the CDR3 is TGTGCCAGCGGCGGGGAAGACACCGGGGAGCTGTTTTTT.

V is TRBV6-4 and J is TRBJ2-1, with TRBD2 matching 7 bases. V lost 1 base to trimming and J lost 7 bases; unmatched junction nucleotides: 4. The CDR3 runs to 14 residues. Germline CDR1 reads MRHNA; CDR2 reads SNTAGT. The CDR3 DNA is TGTGCCAGCAGTGACTTGGGCGGGGGAAATGAGCAGTTCTTC. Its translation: CASSDLGGGNEQFF.

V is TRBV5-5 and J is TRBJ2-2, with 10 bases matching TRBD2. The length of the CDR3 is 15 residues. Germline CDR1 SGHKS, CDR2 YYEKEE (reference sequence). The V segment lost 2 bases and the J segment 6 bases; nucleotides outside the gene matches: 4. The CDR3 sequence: CASSFTGLAAGELFF. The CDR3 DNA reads TGTGCCAGCAGCTTTACCGGACTAGCGGCCGGGGAGCTGTTTTTT.

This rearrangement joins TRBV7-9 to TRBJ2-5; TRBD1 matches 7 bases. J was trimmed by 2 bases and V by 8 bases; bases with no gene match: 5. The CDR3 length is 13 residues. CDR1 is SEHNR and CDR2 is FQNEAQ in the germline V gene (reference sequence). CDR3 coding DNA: TGTGCCAGCGCCCAGACAGGGCAAGAGACCCAGTACTTC. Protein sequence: CASAQTGQETQYF.

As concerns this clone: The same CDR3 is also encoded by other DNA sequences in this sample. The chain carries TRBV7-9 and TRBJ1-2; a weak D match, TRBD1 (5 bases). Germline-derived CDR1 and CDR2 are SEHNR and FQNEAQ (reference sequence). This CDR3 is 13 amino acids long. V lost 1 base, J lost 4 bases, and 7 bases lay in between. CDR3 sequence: CASSLGTFYGYTF. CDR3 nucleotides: TGTGCCAGCAGCTTAGGGACATTCTATGGCTACACCTTC.

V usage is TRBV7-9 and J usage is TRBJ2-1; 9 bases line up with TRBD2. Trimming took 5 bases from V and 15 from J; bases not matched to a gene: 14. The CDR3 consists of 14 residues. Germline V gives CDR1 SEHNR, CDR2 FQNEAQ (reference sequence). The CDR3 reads CASSPSAGGPSAFF. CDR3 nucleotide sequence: TGTGCCAGCAGCCCTTCAGCGGGGGGTCCGTCCGCGTTCTTC.

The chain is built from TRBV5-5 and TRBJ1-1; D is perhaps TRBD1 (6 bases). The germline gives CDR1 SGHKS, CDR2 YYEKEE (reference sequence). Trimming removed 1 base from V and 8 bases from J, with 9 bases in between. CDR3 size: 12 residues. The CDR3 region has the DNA TGTGCCAGCAGCTTGCTGACAGGCGAAGCTTTCTTT. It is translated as CASSLLTGEAFF.

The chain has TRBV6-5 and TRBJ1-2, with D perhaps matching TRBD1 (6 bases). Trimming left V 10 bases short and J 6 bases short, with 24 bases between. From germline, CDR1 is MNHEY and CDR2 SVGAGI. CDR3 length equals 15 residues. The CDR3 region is CATYSRGQRMNGYTF. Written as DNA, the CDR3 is TGTGCCACCTACTCCCGTGGACAGAGAATGAATGGCTACACCTTC.

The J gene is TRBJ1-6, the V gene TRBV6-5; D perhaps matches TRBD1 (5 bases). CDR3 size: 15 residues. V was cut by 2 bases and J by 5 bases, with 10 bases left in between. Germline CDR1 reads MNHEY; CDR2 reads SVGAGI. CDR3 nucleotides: TGTGCCAGCAGTTACGCCCAGGGTCATAATTCACCCCTCCACTTT. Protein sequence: CASSYAQGHNSPLHF.

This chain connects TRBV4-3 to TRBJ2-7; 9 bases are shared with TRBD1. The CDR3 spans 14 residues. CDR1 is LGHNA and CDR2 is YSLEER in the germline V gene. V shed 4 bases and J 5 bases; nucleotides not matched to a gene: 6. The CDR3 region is CASSPSGTGNEQYF. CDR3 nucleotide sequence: TGCGCCAGCAGCCCCTCCGGGACAGGGAACGAGCAGTACTTC.

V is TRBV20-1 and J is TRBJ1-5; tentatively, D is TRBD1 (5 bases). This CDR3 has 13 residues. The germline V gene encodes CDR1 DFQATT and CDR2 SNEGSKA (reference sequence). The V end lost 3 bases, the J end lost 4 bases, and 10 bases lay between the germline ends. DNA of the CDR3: TGCAGTGCTAGTAGGGCAGGGAATCAGCCCCAGCATTTT. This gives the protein CSASRAGNQPQHF.

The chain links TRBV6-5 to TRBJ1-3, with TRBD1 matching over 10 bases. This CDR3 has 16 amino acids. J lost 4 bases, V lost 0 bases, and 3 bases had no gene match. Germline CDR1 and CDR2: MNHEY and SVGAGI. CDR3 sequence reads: CASSYSGTGVGNTIYF. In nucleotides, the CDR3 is TGTGCCAGCAGTTACTCAGGGACAGGGGTAGGAAACACCATATATTTT.

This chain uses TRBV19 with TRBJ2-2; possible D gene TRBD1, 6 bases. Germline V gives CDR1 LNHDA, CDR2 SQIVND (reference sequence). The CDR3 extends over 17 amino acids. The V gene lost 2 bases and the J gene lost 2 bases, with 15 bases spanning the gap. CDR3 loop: CASSIPRGSQNTGELFF. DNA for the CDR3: TGTGCCAGTAGTATACCCAGGGGCTCCCAAAACACCGGGGAGCTGTTTTTT.

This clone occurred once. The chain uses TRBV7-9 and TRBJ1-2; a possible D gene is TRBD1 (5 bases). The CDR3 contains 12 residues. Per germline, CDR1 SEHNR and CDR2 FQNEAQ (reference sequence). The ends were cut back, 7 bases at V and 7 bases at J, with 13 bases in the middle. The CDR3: CASILGGGGYTF. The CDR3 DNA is TGTGCCAGCATCCTGGGGGGAGGTGGCTACACCTTC. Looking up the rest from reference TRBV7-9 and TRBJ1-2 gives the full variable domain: DTGVSQNPRHKITKRGQNVTFRCDPISEHNRLYWYRQTLGQGPEFLTYFQNEAQLEKSRLLSDRFSAERPKGSFSTLEIQRTEQGDSAMYLCASILGGGGYTFGSGTRLTVV.

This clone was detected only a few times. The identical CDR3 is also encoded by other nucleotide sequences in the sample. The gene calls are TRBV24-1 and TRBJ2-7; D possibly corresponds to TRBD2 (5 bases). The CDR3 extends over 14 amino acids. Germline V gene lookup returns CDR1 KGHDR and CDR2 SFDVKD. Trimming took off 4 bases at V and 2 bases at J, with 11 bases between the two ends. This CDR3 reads CATSDTQRTYEQYF. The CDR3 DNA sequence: TGTGCCACCAGTGACACCCAGCGGACCTACGAGCAGTACTTC.